This TCR beta chain appears in the sequencing data of a study of blood T cell repertoires in COVID-19. Looking at the study overall: Sites in the United States, Italy and Spain provided acute and convalescent COVID-19 samples.

The germline CDR1 and CDR2 sequences are SQVTM and ANQGSEA. V dropped 7 bases and J dropped 2 bases, with 10 bases sitting between them. This CDR3 region has 12 residues. Original processing methods: Estimation of nucleated cell counts was performed using reference gene primer amplification. The protocol was immunoSEQ multiplex PCR, while the TCRdb copy is restricted to in-frame clones and leaves out a portion. V and J calls plus clone size are reproduced from that table; the DNA served to infer D and trimming. Altogether roughly 300,000 clones are present, roughly 86% being singletons, with the ten largest covering about 8.6%.

This chain joins TRBV29-1 and TRBJ2-3; D may be TRBD2 (5 bases). The specimen sequenced was peripheral blood. The clonotype originates from a man aged 18 to 29 with active or convalescent COVID-19. The CDR3 sequence is CSASGNTDTQYF. The CDR3 DNA follows: TGCAGCGCCAGCGGAAACACAGATACGCAGTATTTT.